The 25 T cell receptor beta chains below come from one sample, sequenced in a study of cytomegalovirus exposure and HLA in healthy donors. The primer mix had 60 Vbeta and 13 Jbeta primers. Data came from immunoSEQ multiplex PCR; TCRdb stores just in-frame clones and leaves some out. The sample has 84,000 or so clones, around 77% seen once. The sample was PBMCs. Receptors were obtained from a man aged 25 to 40 in good health and CMV-seronegative.

The chain couples TRBV10-3 to TRBJ2-3; D perhaps matches TRBD1 (6 bases). V shed 0 bases and J shed 5 bases, with 15 bases lying between them. This CDR3 is 16 amino acids long. Germline CDR1 ENHRY, CDR2 SYGVKD. The CDR3 DNA reads TGTGCCATCAGTGAGTCTCAGGGGTGGTTGCGAGATACGCAGTATTTT. Translated: CAISESQGWLRDTQYF.

A single count supports this clone. For the CDR3, the DNA is TGTGCCAGTAGTATCGAGCGGGACGGCCTACACACCGGGGAGCTGTTTTTT. Amino acids: CASSIERDGLHTGELFF. This chain uses TRBV19 with TRBJ2-2; 7 nucleotides agree with TRBD2. Germline assignment: CDR1 LNHDA and CDR2 SQIVND (reference sequence). Trimming removed 3 bases from V and 3 bases from J; junction bases left unmatched: 10. CDR3 length: 17 amino acids.

V is TRBV30 and J is TRBJ1-3, with D maybe TRBD1 (5 bases). The CDR3 runs 14 residues. V lost 5 bases, J lost 0 bases, and 11 bases lay in between. Germline assignment: CDR1 GTSNPN and CDR2 SVGIG (reference sequence). The CDR3 bases are TGTGCCTGGGGGGGGTTACCCTCTGGAAACACCATATATTTT. Translating gives CAWGGLPSGNTIYF. Supplemented by reference TRBV30 and TRBJ1-3, the full variable domain reads SQTIHQWPATLVQPVGSPLSLECTVEGTSNPNLYWYRQAAGRGLQLLFYSVGIGQISSEVPQNLSASRPQDRQFILSSKKLLLSDSGFYLCAWGGLPSGNTIYFGEGSWLTVV.

This chain links TRBV4-2 with TRBJ1-1; 7 bases align to TRBD1. CDR1 and CDR2 from the germline V gene are LGHNA and YNFKEQ. This CDR3 is built from 16 residues. V gave up 7 bases and J gave up 1 base; unmatched junction bases: 12. CDR3 sequence: CASNANSGGPNTEAFF. CDR3 nucleotides: TGTGCCAGCAACGCAAACTCAGGGGGACCGAACACTGAAGCTTTCTTT.

The J gene is TRBJ1-4, the V gene TRBV6-1, with TRBD1 matching over 7 bases. CDR1 MNHNS and CDR2 SASEGT come from the germline V gene. The CDR3 spans 17 residues. Trimming cost V 3 bases and J 4 bases; bases outside gene matches: 11. CDR3 sequence reads: CASSDRTGLLINEKLFF. Here the CDR3 DNA reads TGTGCCAGCAGTGACCGGACAGGACTACTCATTAATGAAAAACTGTTTTTT.

The CDR3 reads CASSVLAGVGDTQYF. CDR3 nucleotide sequence: TGTGCCAGCAGTGTTCTAGCGGGAGTCGGAGATACGCAGTATTTT. This chain uses TRBV25-1 with TRBJ2-3, with 10 nucleotides matching TRBD2. With 4 bases clipped from V and 5 bases from J, the junction kept 6 bases outside the gene matches. Germline CDR1 reads MGHDK; CDR2 reads SYGVNS. The CDR3 is made up of 15 amino acids.

V gene TRBV5-1 combines with J gene TRBJ1-1; weak D call: TRBD1 (5 bases). Trimming took off 0 bases at V and 3 bases at J, with 9 bases between the two ends. Germline CDR1 reads SGHRS; CDR2 reads YFSETQ. CDR3 length: 14 residues. The CDR3 loop reads CASSLDRPDTEAFF. CDR3 DNA sequence: TGCGCCAGCAGCTTGGACAGGCCGGACACTGAAGCTTTCTTT.

This chain joins TRBV7-9 and TRBJ1-5; tentative D call: TRBD1 (6 bases). Deletions cut 1 base from V and 4 bases from J, with 11 bases between. This CDR3 region has 15 residues. From germline, CDR1 is SEHNR and CDR2 FQNEAQ (reference sequence). CDR3 nucleotides: TGTGCCAGCAGCTTAGATGGGGGCGCAAATCAGCCCCAGCATTTT. It translates to CASSLDGGANQPQHF.

This sequence joins TRBV6-5 and TRBJ1-1, with TRBD1 matching over 7 bases. Germline-derived CDR1 and CDR2 are MNHEY and SVGAGI. The length of the CDR3 is 13 residues. The V segment lost 3 bases and the J segment 7 bases; nucleotides outside the gene matches: 5. The CDR3 region is CASSYTGQVEAFF. The CDR3 region has the DNA TGTGCCAGCAGTTATACCGGACAGGTTGAAGCTTTCTTT.

Here the CDR3 DNA reads TGTGCCAGCAGTTTAAAAGGACGGGGCCAAGAGACCCAGTACTTC. Translation gives CASSLKGRGQETQYF. The chain recombines TRBV28 with TRBJ2-5, with D maybe TRBD2 (5 bases). The CDR3 has 15 amino acids. V gave up 2 bases and J gave up 1 base, with 11 bases separating them. CDR1 and CDR2 (germline): MDHEN, SYDVKM.

The genes are TRBV5-1 and TRBJ2-7, with 15 nucleotides matching TRBD2. The CDR3 contains 17 residues. The V gene end was trimmed by 4 bases and the J gene end by 2 bases; junction bases not matched to a gene: 7. Germline CDR1 reads SGHRS; CDR2 reads YFSETQ. The CDR3 reads CASSPGLAGGYPYEQYF. The DNA of the CDR3 is TGCGCCAGCAGCCCGGGACTAGCGGGGGGCTACCCCTACGAGCAGTACTTC.

The chain joins TRBV6-5 to TRBJ2-7; D gene unclear. This CDR3 region has 14 residues. The V end was cut by 0 bases, the J end by 3 bases, with 9 bases between. Germline-derived CDR1 and CDR2 are MNHEY and SVGAGI. The CDR3 nucleotides read TGTGCCAGCAGTTACTCGACCGCAGGCTACGAGCAGTACTTC. Translating it yields CASSYSTAGYEQYF.

The chain couples TRBV10-2 to TRBJ2-7; 8 nucleotides agree with TRBD1. This CDR3 spans 14 amino acids. V lost 3 bases, J lost 7 bases, and 8 bases stayed unmatched. Per the germline V gene, CDR1 is WSHSY and CDR2 is SAAADI. DNA of the CDR3: TGCGCCAGCAGTGAAGGACAGGGCGTGCGGGAGCAGTACTTC. Amino acid sequence: CASSEGQGVREQYF.

This clone was detected only a few times. The junction departs from germline at one end; a sequencing error may be responsible. V gene TRBV15 combines with J gene TRBJ2-5; possible D gene TRBD1, 7 bases. Germline values: CDR1 LNHNV, CDR2 YYDKDF (reference sequence). The CDR3 has 17 residues. This chain's CDR3 is CATMDLRQGLQQGTQYF. The CDR3 DNA sequence: TGTGCCACCATGGATCTCAGACAGGGACTCCAGCAAGGGACCCAGTACTTC. Drawing the rest from reference TRBV15 and TRBJ2-5, the complete variable domain is DAMVIQNPRYQVTQFGKPVTLSCSQTLNHNVMYWYQQKSSQAPKLLFHYYDKDFNNEADTPDNFQSRRPNTSFCFLDIRSPGLGDTAMYLCATMDLRQGLQQGTQYFGPGTRLLVL.

V gene TRBV9 combines with J gene TRBJ2-7; D is unclear. This CDR3 has 16 amino acids. The V end lost 3 bases, the J end lost 0 bases, and 16 bases lay between the germline ends. Per germline, CDR1 SGDLS and CDR2 YYNGEE. The CDR3: CASSASSAHYSYEQYF. CDR3 DNA: TGTGCCAGCAGCGCTAGTTCCGCCCATTACTCCTACGAGCAGTACTTC.

A few counts support this clone. The chain joins TRBV10-3 to TRBJ2-1, with 8 bases aligning to TRBD2. Germline CDR1 is ENHRY and CDR2 is SYGVKD. J was trimmed by 5 bases and V by 4 bases; bases with no gene match: 7. CDR3 length equals 15 residues. The CDR3 DNA reads as TGTGCCATCAGTGTGGAGACTAGCGCTAACAATGAGCAGTTCTTC. It encodes CAISVETSANNEQFF.

The V and J genes are TRBV7-2 and TRBJ2-1; 7 bases map to TRBD2. Germline CDR1 reads SGHTA; CDR2 reads FQGNSA. After removal of 0 bases from V and 9 bases from J, the junction contained 5 bases not matched to a gene. CDR3 size: 14 residues. CDR3 in DNA: TGTGCCAGCAGCTTAGCGGGAGGGCCCAGTGAGCAGTTCTTC. It specifies CASSLAGGPSEQFF.

This sequence joins TRBV7-9 and TRBJ2-3, with 7 bases identical to TRBD2. The CDR3 runs 16 residues. The trim removed 4 bases at V and 2 bases at J, leaving 9 bases unmatched. CDR1 is SEHNR and CDR2 is FQNEAQ in the germline V gene (reference sequence). CDR3 region: CASSYRGGGFTDTQYF. For the CDR3, the DNA is TGTGCCAGCAGCTACCGAGGCGGGGGATTCACAGATACGCAGTATTTT.

The chain employs TRBV19 and TRBJ1-1; 9 nucleotides agree with TRBD1. The junction had 5 bases not matched to a gene; V was cut back by 2 bases and J by 4 bases. Germline loops: CDR1 LNHDA, CDR2 SQIVND (reference sequence). The CDR3 totals 15 residues. The CDR3 here is CASSITGGEGTEAFF. DNA for the CDR3: TGTGCCAGTAGTATAACAGGGGGCGAGGGCACTGAAGCTTTCTTT. Using reference TRBV19 and TRBJ1-1 for the parts outside the CDR3, the full variable domain is DGGITQSPKYLFRKEGQNVTLSCEQNLNHDAMYWYRQDPGQGLRLIYYSQIVNDFQKGDIAEGYSVSREKKESFPLTVTSAQKNPTAFYLCASSITGGEGTEAFFGQGTRLTVV.

V gene TRBV5-6 combines with J gene TRBJ2-5, with 8 bases identical to TRBD1. CDR1 and CDR2 (germline): SGHDT, YYEEEE. This CDR3 has 14 amino acids. V gave up 0 bases and J gave up 4 bases; unmatched junction bases: 2. The CDR3 coding sequence is TGTGCCAGCAGCTTGGCAGGGGGCGGAGAGACCCAGTACTTC. Translating gives CASSLAGGGETQYF.

This chain joins TRBV30 and TRBJ1-1, with D maybe TRBD1 (6 bases). Trimming cost V 0 bases and J 4 bases, with 9 bases left between them. In germline, CDR1 is GTSNPN, CDR2 SVGIG (reference sequence). This CDR3 has 13 residues. CDR3: CAWSVLGGTEAFF. Here the CDR3 DNA reads TGTGCCTGGAGTGTTTTAGGGGGCACTGAAGCTTTCTTT.

This clone came up a few times. The chain combines TRBV7-9 with TRBJ1-1, with a possible D match to TRBD1 (6 bases). CDR1 SEHNR and CDR2 FQNEAQ come from the germline V gene (reference sequence). CDR3 length equals 13 residues. V gave up 6 bases and J gave up 5 bases, with 13 bases separating them. The CDR3 region is CASRMGAQTEAFF. The DNA of the CDR3 is TGTGCCAGCAGGATGGGGGCGCAGACTGAAGCTTTCTTT.

This chain connects TRBV20-1 to TRBJ2-1; D is uncertain. V lost 1 base and J 4 bases, leaving 2 bases between the germline ends. Germline values: CDR1 DFQATT, CDR2 SNEGSKA (reference sequence). The CDR3 is 11 amino acids. The CDR3 DNA is TGCAGTGCTAGAGCGTACAATGAGCAGTTCTTC. Protein product: CSARAYNEQFF.

By share, this clone ranks as medium-sized. The chain uses TRBV11-2 and TRBJ2-1; D gene unclear. The ends were cut back, 3 bases at V and 6 bases at J, with 6 bases in the middle. Looked up from germline, CDR1 is SGHAT and CDR2 is FQNNGV. The CDR3 spans 12 residues. The CDR3 here is CASSFTVNEQFF. DNA of the CDR3: TGTGCCAGCAGCTTCACAGTCAATGAGCAGTTCTTC. The full variable domain, in which reference TRBV11-2 and TRBJ2-1 provide the parts outside the CDR3, is EAGVAQSPRYKIIEKRQSVAFWCNPISGHATLYWYQQILGQGPKLLIQFQNNGVVDDSQLPKDRFSAERLKGVDSTLKIQPAKLEDSAVYLCASSFTVNEQFFGPGTRLTVL.

The chain links TRBV13 to TRBJ1-2; TRBD1 might be the D (6 bases). Germline CDR1 and CDR2: PRHDT and FYEKMQ (reference sequence). The V end lost 5 bases, the J end lost 0 bases, and 10 bases lay between the germline ends. The CDR3 has 14 amino acids. The CDR3 spells CASSTRDTNYGYTF. CDR3 nucleotides: TGTGCCAGCAGCACCCGGGACACTAACTATGGCTACACCTTC.